This T cell receptor (beta chain) emerged from a study of shared clonotypes between healthy human individuals. With respect to this clone: Other DNA variants within this sample encode the same CDR3.

The method was immunoSEQ multiplex PCR; TCRdb's version includes in-frame clones alone and lacks a portion of them. The sample records more than 1.2 million clones, around 98.5% being singletons. V lost 0 bases to trimming and J lost 4 bases; unmatched junction nucleotides: 4. CDR3 length: 14 residues. The V gene's germline CDR1 is SGHNT and CDR2 YYREEE (reference sequence). The chain combines TRBV5-4 with TRBJ2-7; TRBD1 matches 7 bases. Sequenced material: naive CD4+ T cells sorted from blood. Sample subset: CD45RA+ positively selected. This sequence was found in a young man in good health. The CDR3 DNA reads TGTGCCAGCAGCTTGGGACAGGGAAGATACGAGCAGTACTTC. The encoded protein is CASSLGQGRYEQYF.